This T cell receptor beta chain derives from a study of T cells in Graves' hyperthyroidism and ophthalmopathy. Those patients with uncontrolled infection, other autoimmune disease, pregnancy or lactation were excluded. The germline V gene encodes CDR1 SNHLY and CDR2 FYNNEI. Germline trimming cut 6 bases from V and 6 bases from J; bases unmatched to any gene: 9. This CDR3 region has 15 residues. This clonotype was observed at least ten times. What was amplified from RNA transcripts were TCR beta CDR3 regions. When the TCR CDR3 underwent first-round RT-PCR, the HTBI primer set was used. One entry per CDR3 protein results from TCRdb running MiXCR on the multiplex PCR reads. The data contain more than 75,000 distinct CDR3 sequences, 51% of them singletons.

The TCR comes from a woman between 40 and 55 years old with Graves' hyperthyroidism. The chain links TRBV2 to TRBJ2-2; 8 bases are shared with TRBD1. The source material was blood. Here the CDR3 DNA reads TGTGCCAGCAGCCCAACCAGGGGGCCTTCCGGGGAGCTGTTTTTT. Amino acid sequence: CASSPTRGPSGELFF.